This T cell receptor beta chain appears in the sequencing data of a study of regulatory T cells in long-lasting Graves disease. Findings and caveats of the study: Study was limited to peripheral blood, excluding thyroid tissue. Patients with persistent disease showed a bias toward TRBV28, TRBJ1-2 and TRBJ2-5.

Turning to this clonotype: Its antigen remains unknown.

The CDR3 is made up of 14 amino acids. CDR1 and CDR2 from the germline V gene are SGHTA and FQGTGA. With iRepertoire HTBI primers and Arm-PCR of CDR3 regions, TCR beta libraries were built. TCRdb itself ran the multiplex PCR reads through MiXCR, one entry per CDR3 protein. Of about 290,000 distinct CDR3 sequences listed, 22% are singletons. The time point was: persistent/refractory GD, antithyroid drugs over 5 years with positive TRAb. After RNA was extracted from PBMCs, the TCR library was made from it. Clinicians diagnosed Graves' disease using American Thyroid Association guidelines. The genes are TRBV7-3 and TRBJ2-5, with unresolved D. The last part of the DNA fits TRBJ2-7 better; the J call may be wrong. This receptor was identified in a female donor with Graves disease. Material: peripheral blood mononuclear cells (PBMCs), obtained when the disease was refractory, from a patient treated with antithyroid drugs. The CDR3 protein is CASSFVAGRGEQYF. The CDR3 coding sequence is TGTGCCAGCAGCTTCGTGGCAGGAAGAGGCGAGCAGTACTTC.